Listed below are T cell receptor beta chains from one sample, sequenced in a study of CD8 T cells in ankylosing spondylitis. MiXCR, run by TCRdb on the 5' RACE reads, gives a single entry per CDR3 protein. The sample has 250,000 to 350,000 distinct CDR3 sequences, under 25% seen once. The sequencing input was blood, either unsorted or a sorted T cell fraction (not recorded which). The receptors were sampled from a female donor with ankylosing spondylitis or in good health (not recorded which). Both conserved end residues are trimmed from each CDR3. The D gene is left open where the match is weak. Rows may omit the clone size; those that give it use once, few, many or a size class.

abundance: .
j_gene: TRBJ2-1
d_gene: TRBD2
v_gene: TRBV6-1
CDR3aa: ASTWSGRSNEQF

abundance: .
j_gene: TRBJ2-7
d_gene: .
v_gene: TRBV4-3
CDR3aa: ASSQVVWAGEQY

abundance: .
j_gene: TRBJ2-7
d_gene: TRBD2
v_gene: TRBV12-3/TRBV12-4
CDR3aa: ASTPPLAGSEQY

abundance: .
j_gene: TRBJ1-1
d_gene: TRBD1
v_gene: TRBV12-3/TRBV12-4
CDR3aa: ASRFGQGEAF

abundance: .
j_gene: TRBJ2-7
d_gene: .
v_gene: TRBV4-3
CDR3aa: ASSLVQSYEQY

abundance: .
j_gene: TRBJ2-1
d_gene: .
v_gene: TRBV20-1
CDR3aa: SATGPGDEQF

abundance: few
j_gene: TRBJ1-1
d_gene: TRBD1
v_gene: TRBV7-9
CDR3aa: ASSFWTGRNTEAF

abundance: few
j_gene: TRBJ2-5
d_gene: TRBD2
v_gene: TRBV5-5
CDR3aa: ASSLPGGQETQY

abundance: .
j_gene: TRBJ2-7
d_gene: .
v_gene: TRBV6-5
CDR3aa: ASSYSGVLNYEQY

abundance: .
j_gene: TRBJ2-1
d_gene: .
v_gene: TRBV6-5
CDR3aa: ASSPLKGAYNEQF

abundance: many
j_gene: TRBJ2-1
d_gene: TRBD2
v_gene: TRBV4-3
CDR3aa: ASSWGLGSSYNEQF

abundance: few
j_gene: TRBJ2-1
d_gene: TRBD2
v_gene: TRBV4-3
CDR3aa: ASSQALTSGPYNEQF

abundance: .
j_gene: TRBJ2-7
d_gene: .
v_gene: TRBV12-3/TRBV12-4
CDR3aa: ASSSYFGQPGFEQY

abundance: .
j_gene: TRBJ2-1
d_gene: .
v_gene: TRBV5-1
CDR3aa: ASSLSAPASSYNEQF

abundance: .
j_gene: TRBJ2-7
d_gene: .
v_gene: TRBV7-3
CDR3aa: ASSPPTERSSYEQY

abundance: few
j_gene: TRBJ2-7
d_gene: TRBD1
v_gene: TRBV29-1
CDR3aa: SVRGTGDYEQY

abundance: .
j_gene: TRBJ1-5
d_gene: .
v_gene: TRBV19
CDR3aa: ASSIQANQPQH